The 28 T cell receptor beta chains given below trace back to one sample, sequenced in a study of technical replicates of blood from several donors. Assay used: immunoSEQ multiplex PCR; TCRdb lists only in-frame clones, some missing. The sample yields over 60,000 clones, roughly 93% seen once. Sequencing was done on a sample of T cells isolated from PBMCs. These receptor sequences come from a human donor in good health.

The chain links TRBV4-1 to TRBJ1-4, with a possible D match to TRBD1 (6 bases). Trimming shortened V by 4 bases and J by 7 bases, and 16 bases separated the two germline ends. CDR3 size: 15 residues. Germline CDR1 and CDR2: MGHRA and YSYEKL. The CDR3 is CASSPVGGRVEKLFF. CDR3 coding DNA: TGCGCCAGCAGCCCAGTCGGGGGGCGCGTTGAAAAACTGTTTTTT.

The chain uses TRBV11-1 and TRBJ2-7; TRBD2 matches 11 bases. The junction had 14 bases not matched to a gene; V was cut back by 5 bases and J by 2 bases. Germline-derived CDR1 and CDR2 are SGHAT and FQDESV (reference sequence). The CDR3 has 18 amino acids. The CDR3 coding sequence is TGTGCCAGCAGCCTTGACGCTAGCGGGAGGTGGGGGGCCTACGAGCAGTACTTC. The encoded protein is CASSLDASGRWGAYEQYF.

The V and J genes are TRBV6-5 and TRBJ2-5, with 8 bases identical to TRBD1. This CDR3 has 15 residues. Trimming at V came to 5 bases and at J to 1 base, leaving 6 bases not matched to a gene. Germline values: CDR1 MNHEY, CDR2 SVGAGI. CDR3 DNA sequence: TGTGCCAGCAGTCGGGGACAGGCGATCCAAGAGACCCAGTACTTC. Its translation is CASSRGQAIQETQYF.

CDR3 DNA sequence: TGTGCCAGCTCACCGGGGCAGTGGTACACCGGGGAGCTGTTTTTT. The encoded protein is CASSPGQWYTGELFF. The chain joins TRBV18 to TRBJ2-2; D perhaps matches TRBD1 (5 bases). Trimming left V 3 bases short and J 3 bases short, with 11 bases between. CDR1 and CDR2 (germline): KGHSH, LQKENI. The CDR3 length is 15 residues.

The chain has TRBV11-2 and TRBJ2-7; 9 positions agree with TRBD1. Trimming took 5 bases from V and 0 from J; bases not matched to a gene: 2. There are 14 residues in the CDR3. CDR1 and CDR2 (germline): SGHAT, FQNNGV. CDR3 amino acids: CASSQDRGSYEQYF. In DNA form, the CDR3 reads TGTGCCAGCAGCCAGGACAGGGGCTCCTACGAGCAGTACTTC.

This chain links TRBV7-9 with TRBJ1-1; D remains ambiguous. This CDR3 comprises 12 residues. V was shortened by 5 bases and J by 5 bases, with 9 bases between the two germline ends. The germline CDR1 and CDR2 sequences are SEHNR and FQNEAQ (reference sequence). CDR3 DNA: TGTGCCAGCAGCCCCTCCGGGACTGAAGCTTTCTTT. It translates to CASSPSGTEAFF.

The chain has TRBV6-8 and TRBJ1-1; D not certain. Germline CDR1 and CDR2: MNHGY and SAAAGT. V gave up 2 bases and J gave up 0 bases, with 16 bases separating them. The CDR3 has 17 residues. The CDR3 sequence: CASSYRVYRRLNTEAFF. The CDR3 region has the DNA TGTGCCAGCAGTTACCGAGTGTACAGAAGACTGAACACTGAAGCTTTCTTT.

The chain joins TRBV30 to TRBJ1-4; D remains ambiguous. V was clipped by 2 bases and J by 8 bases, with 12 bases between them. The CDR3 covers 13 residues. The V gene's germline CDR1 is GTSNPN and CDR2 SVGIG (reference sequence). The CDR3 sequence is CAWSRGVGEKLFF. Written as DNA, the CDR3 is TGTGCCTGGAGTCGCGGGGTTGGCGAAAAACTGTTTTTT.

The chain has TRBV2 and TRBJ1-5; no clear D. Germline V gene data show CDR1 as SNHLY and CDR2 as FYNNEI. With 6 bases removed from V and 1 base from J, the gap between germline ends came to 13 bases. This CDR3 is built from 15 residues. The CDR3 reads CASSPTTGSNQPQHF. For the CDR3, the DNA is TGTGCCAGCAGCCCGACCACGGGGAGCAATCAGCCCCAGCATTTT.

The rearrangement uses TRBV28 and TRBJ2-7, with D possibly matching TRBD2 (5 bases). The CDR3 totals 13 residues. V was cut by 6 bases and J by 0 bases, with 9 bases left in between. The V gene's germline CDR1 is MDHEN and CDR2 SYDVKM. The CDR3 spells CASRGESSYEQYF. Here the CDR3 DNA reads TGTGCCAGCAGGGGAGAAAGCTCCTACGAGCAGTACTTC.

The V and J genes are TRBV13 and TRBJ2-7; the D gene is possibly TRBD2 (5 bases). CDR3 length equals 15 residues. The V end was cut by 0 bases, the J end by 3 bases, with 12 bases between. Per the germline V gene, CDR1 is PRHDT and CDR2 is FYEKMQ (reference sequence). The DNA for the CDR3 is TGTGCCAGCAGCTTAGGTAAGCGGTATGACTACGAGCAGTACTTC. Its protein is CASSLGKRYDYEQYF.

This clone was observed a few times. CDR3 sequence reads: CASSYLQGNQPQHF. The CDR3 DNA sequence: TGTGCCAGCAGTTATCTACAGGGGAATCAGCCCCAGCATTTT. This chain uses TRBV6-5 with TRBJ1-5, with 7 bases identical to TRBD1. Germline CDR1 is MNHEY and CDR2 is SVGAGI. The CDR3 covers 14 residues. V trimming: 3 bases; J trimming: 4 bases; junction bases outside the gene matches: 3.

The V call is TRBV2, the J call TRBJ2-5; 7 bases are a match to TRBD2. Germline V gives CDR1 SNHLY, CDR2 FYNNEI. The CDR3 is 14 residues long. J gave up 2 bases and V 6 bases, and 6 bases lay outside the gene matches. The CDR3: CASRPGLPQETQYF. As DNA, the CDR3 is TGTGCCAGCAGACCGGGACTACCACAAGAGACCCAGTACTTC.

A single count supports this clone. The chain has TRBV28 and TRBJ2-1; no definite D call. V was trimmed by 2 bases and J by 8 bases, leaving 4 bases between them. Per germline, CDR1 MDHEN and CDR2 SYDVKM. The CDR3 has 11 amino acids. The CDR3 loop reads CASSLTYEQFF. The CDR3 DNA sequence: TGTGCCAGCAGTTTAACATATGAGCAGTTCTTC.

The gene calls are TRBV4-1 and TRBJ2-7; the match to TRBD2 covers 7 bases. Germline V gives CDR1 MGHRA, CDR2 YSYEKL. Trimming removed 3 bases from V and 3 bases from J; junction bases left unmatched: 11. The CDR3 spans 16 residues. The CDR3 coding sequence is TGCGCCAGCAGCCAGGAACCGGGACTACTAAACTACGAGCAGTACTTC. This sequence encodes CASSQEPGLLNYEQYF.

This chain uses TRBV18 with TRBJ1-5; D may be TRBD1 (6 bases). The germline V gene encodes CDR1 KGHSH and CDR2 LQKENI. This CDR3 contains 15 residues. Trimming pared 1 base from V and 1 base from J, leaving 8 bases between. CDR3 protein: CASSPQQGSNQPQHF. The CDR3 DNA reads TGTGCCAGCTCACCACAACAGGGAAGCAATCAGCCCCAGCATTTT.

A few counts support this clone. This chain uses TRBV5-1 with TRBJ2-7; the match to TRBD1 covers 12 bases. J gave up 5 bases and V 5 bases, and 5 bases lay outside the gene matches. The CDR3 runs to 14 residues. The germline V gene encodes CDR1 SGHRS and CDR2 YFSETQ. The DNA for the CDR3 is TGCGCCAGCAGAACCGGGACAGGGGGCAACGAGCAGTACTTC. This translates into CASRTGTGGNEQYF.

The rearrangement links TRBV6-6 to TRBJ2-7; 7 bases are shared with TRBD1. In germline, CDR1 is MNHNY, CDR2 SVGAGI (reference sequence). There are 13 residues in the CDR3. The V segment lost 6 bases and the J segment 2 bases; nucleotides outside the gene matches: 4. The CDR3 coding sequence is TGTGCCAGCAGCTTTGACAGGGCCTACGAGCAGTACTTC. Its protein is CASSFDRAYEQYF.

The chain uses TRBV19 and TRBJ1-5; unclear D gene. This CDR3 comprises 16 residues. Trimming took 3 bases from V and 5 from J, leaving 17 bases between them. The V gene's germline CDR1 is LNHDA and CDR2 SQIVND (reference sequence). CDR3 nucleotide sequence: TGTGCCAGTAGTATGGGTGGCACTCTAGGTTATCAGCCCCAGCATTTT. It is translated as CASSMGGTLGYQPQHF.

V gene TRBV28 combines with J gene TRBJ1-2, with 8 nucleotides matching TRBD1. The V segment lost 5 bases and the J segment 0 bases; nucleotides outside the gene matches: 5. CDR1 and CDR2 from the germline V gene are MDHEN and SYDVKM. CDR3 length: 15 amino acids. CDR3 sequence reads: CASSPWDRSNYGYTF. The CDR3 DNA reads TGTGCCAGCAGTCCCTGGGACAGGTCTAACTATGGCTACACCTTC.

The chain links TRBV29-1 to TRBJ2-1; D remains unclear. This CDR3 region has 15 residues. V lost 3 bases, J lost 0 bases, and 12 bases lay in between. The V gene's germline CDR1 is SQVTM and CDR2 ANQGSEA. CDR3 region: CSVDHSERSYNEQFF. CDR3 nucleotides: TGCAGCGTTGATCATTCAGAGCGCTCCTACAATGAGCAGTTCTTC.

The chain recombines TRBV27 with TRBJ2-7; the match to TRBD1 covers 9 bases. The V gene's germline CDR1 is MNHEY and CDR2 SMNVEV (reference sequence). V dropped 5 bases and J dropped 5; count of bases not matched to a gene: 4. The length of the CDR3 is 13 residues. Written as DNA, the CDR3 is TGTGCCAGCAGTCCCAGGACAGGGGACGAGCAGTACTTC. It is translated as CASSPRTGDEQYF.

This rearrangement joins TRBV6-1 to TRBJ1-6, with 9 positions matching TRBD1. The CDR3 extends over 15 amino acids. V dropped 2 bases and J dropped 10; count of bases not matched to a gene: 6. Germline CDR1 reads MNHNS; CDR2 reads SASEGT. In DNA, the CDR3 is TGTGCCAGCAGTGAACCGGGACAGGGAAGATCACCCCTCCACTTT. Translation gives CASSEPGQGRSPLHF.

The chain employs TRBV6-5 and TRBJ1-1; TRBD1 might be the D (5 bases). The CDR3 has 14 amino acids. Deletions cut 6 bases from V and 2 bases from J, with 13 bases between. Germline lookup yields CDR1 MNHEY and CDR2 SVGAGI. The DNA of the CDR3 is TGTGCCAGCAGAGCGTCCGGGGGAAACACTGAAGCTTTCTTT. It yields the protein CASRASGGNTEAFF.

This clone was seen a few times. The chain has TRBV4-1 and TRBJ1-5, with a weak D call TRBD1 (6 bases). V dropped 1 base and J dropped 3 bases, with 28 bases sitting between them. Germline values: CDR1 MGHRA, CDR2 YSYEKL. The length of the CDR3 is 21 residues. The CDR3 here is CASSQGVILGGRGDHNQPQHF. In DNA form, the CDR3 reads TGCGCCAGCAGCCAAGGAGTAATTTTGGGGGGGCGTGGGGATCACAATCAGCCCCAGCATTTT.

This clone was seen a single time. In DNA, the CDR3 is TGTGCCAGCAGCGCCCTTCAGGGAATAGCAACTAATGAAAAACTGTTTTTT. The encoded protein is CASSALQGIATNEKLFF. J is TRBJ1-4 and V is TRBV7-9; a weak D match, TRBD1 (5 bases). The ends were cut back, 5 bases at V and 0 bases at J, with 16 bases in the middle. Germline CDR1 SEHNR, CDR2 FQNEAQ (reference sequence). This CDR3 comprises 17 residues.

The chain employs TRBV27 and TRBJ2-1, with TRBD1 as a possible D gene (5 bases). The V and J ends lost 7 bases and 1 base respectively, with 11 bases between them. CDR3 length: 14 residues. CDR1 and CDR2 (germline): MNHEY, SMNVEV (reference sequence). The CDR3: CASTWGDSYNEQFF. The CDR3 DNA sequence: TGTGCCAGCACCTGGGGCGATTCCTACAATGAGCAGTTCTTC.

The rearrangement uses TRBV7-2 and TRBJ1-1, with D possibly being TRBD1 (5 bases). Per the germline V gene, CDR1 is SGHTA and CDR2 is FQGNSA. The CDR3 is made up of 14 amino acids. The V end was cut by 3 bases, the J end by 2 bases, with 10 bases between. CDR3 coding DNA: TGTGCCAGCAGCTTGGCAGGGATCAACACTGAAGCTTTCTTT. Translation gives CASSLAGINTEAFF.